This record covers a single T cell receptor (beta chain). Its antigen is currently not known. Base qualities are not provided; no much larger clone lies one nucleotide away. This was a case-control study nested in a cohort of healthcare workers in London, UK, who had nasopharyngeal swab PCR tests and blood samples taken every week. Healthcare workers were recruited during the week of the UK lockdown, between 23 and 31 March 2020, and followed weekly for up to 16 weeks. Library preparation used 5' RACE. The instrument given in TCRdb is NextSeq 500. The TCR library protocol attached unique molecular identifiers to individual cDNA molecules to correct for sequencing error and PCR bias. Both TCR alpha and beta chains were sequenced, and tight co-correlation was observed between alpha and beta sequence abundances in each sample. The paper's processing steps were these. Decombinator V4 was used to annotate TCR sequences for V gene, J gene and CDR3. Expanded TCRs were defined as changing significantly between any two time points under a Poisson model with p below 0.0001. TCR abundances were normalised to the total number of TCRs sequenced in each sample and reported as counts per million. TRAV1-2 paired with TRAJ12, TRAJ20 or TRAJ33 defined MAIT TCRs, while TRAV10 paired with TRAJ18 defined iNKT TCRs. VDJdb, accessed on 1 November 2021, was searched for TCRs annotated for CMV, EBV and SARS-CoV-2, and TCRs annotated for more than one antigen were excluded. TCRdb passed the public sequencing reads through fastp at Q25 and MiXCR, retaining productive beta sequences. All rows with the same CDR3 protein become a single entry with the most common DNA and genes. These V and J calls derive from TCRdb rather than the authors' analysis. Across this sample there are some 61,000 distinct CDR3 sequences, with roughly 9% seen only once. In total, the top ten clones hold under 25% of the sample.

This entry is derived from a study of early T cells in non-severe SARS-CoV-2 infection (dated by TCRdb to 2020 to 2023). Study-wide context: Because TCR sequencing was done on bulk RNA from unsorted whole blood, the alpha and beta chains could not be paired.

General findings and caveats noted by the study authors: VDJdb matching was skewed toward anti-spike CD8 responses, so virus-specific expansions were likely underestimated and private and CD4 specificities were missed.

CDR1 and CDR2 (LNHDA, SQIVND) derive from the germline V gene (reference sequence). V was cut back by 7 bases and J by 2 bases, leaving a gap of 12 bases between them. From the cysteine up to the phenylalanine, the CDR3 has a length of 14 residues. Here the CDR3 DNA is all that survives: 42 bases in frame from base 1. The TCR sequence derives from an adult who was a healthcare worker with PCR-confirmed SARS-CoV-2 infection or an uninfected control (not recorded which). The chain couples TRBV19 to TRBJ2-1, with an unclear D gene assignment. The source material was whole blood. CDR3 region: CASTPREAYNEQFF. The nucleotide sequence is given as TGTGCCAGTACCCCGAGAGAAGCCTACAATGAGCAGTTCTTC.